The 28 T cell receptor beta chains reported below all come from one sample, sequenced in a study of shared clonotypes between healthy human individuals. The table came from immunoSEQ multiplex PCR; TCRdb's copy has only in-frame clones and leaves some out. This table holds some 2,100,000 clones, just over 90% found once. Naivety among CD8 cells was defined by CD45RO negativity and positive CCR7 selection, thereby excluding terminally differentiated effector memory CD45RA+ cells. The material sequenced was naive CD8+ T cells from PBMCs. These receptors all stem from a man between 18 and 29 years old in good health. Some clones in this sample may be carry-over from other donors' samples.

V usage is TRBV27 and J usage is TRBJ2-1, with D maybe TRBD2 (5 bases). In germline, CDR1 is MNHEY, CDR2 SMNVEV (reference sequence). V lost 8 bases and J 7 bases, leaving 9 bases between the germline ends. The CDR3 has 11 amino acids. The CDR3 loop reads CASRSGNEQFF. The CDR3 bases are TGTGCCAGCCGCAGCGGTAATGAGCAGTTCTTC.

This clone has more than one count but fewer than ten. The chain combines TRBV6-6 with TRBJ1-1, with D possibly matching TRBD1 (6 bases). The germline V and J ends were trimmed by 1 base and 5 bases, with 11 bases remaining between them. Germline V gives CDR1 MNHNY, CDR2 SVGAGI (reference sequence). The CDR3 runs 14 residues. CDR3 nucleotide sequence: TGTGCCAGCAGTTACTACGGAGGGGGGACTGAAGCTTTCTTT. This encodes CASSYYGGGTEAFF.

V and J are TRBV6-6 and TRBJ2-1; D is ambiguous. Germline CDR1 MNHNY, CDR2 SVGAGI (reference sequence). V lost 11 bases, J lost 3 bases, and 11 bases lay in between. The CDR3 contains 12 residues. The CDR3 bases are TGTGCCTCCGGCGGCAGCTACAATGAGCAGTTCTTC. Translated, it gives CASGGSYNEQFF.

The chain is built from TRBV29-1 and TRBJ2-7; D uncertain. This CDR3 is built from 11 residues. CDR1 is SQVTM and CDR2 is ANQGSEA in the germline V gene. Trimming removed 4 bases from V and 4 bases from J, with 8 bases in between. CDR3 nucleotide sequence: TGCAGCGTTGGCGAGTGGTACGAGCAGTACTTC. Its translation: CSVGEWYEQYF.

This clone was detected only once. This chain joins TRBV4-3 and TRBJ1-2; 7 bases align to TRBD1. Germline loops: CDR1 LGHNA, CDR2 YSLEER. The CDR3 spans 16 residues. With V trimmed by 4 bases and J by 0 bases, 8 bases remained unmatched. CDR3 in DNA: TGCGCCAGCAGCCGAAGTGCCGGGACAGCTAACTATGGCTACACCTTC. Translated, it gives CASSRSAGTANYGYTF.

V is TRBV7-8 and J is TRBJ1-5, with D maybe TRBD1 (5 bases). Trimming shortened V by 5 bases and J by 5 bases, and 10 bases separated the two germline ends. This CDR3 has 13 amino acids. Looked up from germline, CDR1 is SGHVS and CDR2 is FQNEAQ. The CDR3 DNA is TGTGCCAGCAGCCCAGGGAGTTATCAGCCCCAGCATTTT. Residues: CASSPGSYQPQHF.

The V gene is TRBV11-2, the J gene TRBJ2-7, with 11 bases matching TRBD1. The junction had 5 bases not matched to a gene; V was cut back by 3 bases and J by 1 base. This CDR3 comprises 16 residues. Germline loops: CDR1 SGHAT, CDR2 FQNNGV. In DNA, the CDR3 is TGTGCCAGCAGCTTGTTGGGGACAGGGGGTTCCTACGAGCAGTACTTC. Translating gives CASSLLGTGGSYEQYF.

In its sample, this clone was seen once. J is TRBJ1-2 and V is TRBV19; weak D call: TRBD1 (6 bases). Trimming took 5 bases from V and 4 from J, leaving 14 bases between them. The germline gives CDR1 LNHDA, CDR2 SQIVND (reference sequence). This CDR3 contains 14 residues. The CDR3 is CASSDHGQPYGYTF. CDR3 DNA: TGTGCCAGTAGTGACCACGGACAGCCCTATGGCTACACCTTC.

The chain combines TRBV7-9 with TRBJ2-1; D ambiguous. The CDR3 spans 14 residues. Trimming shortened V by 4 bases and J by 6 bases, and 13 bases separated the two germline ends. CDR1 and CDR2 from the germline V gene are SEHNR and FQNEAQ (reference sequence). The CDR3 region is CASSSDASGNEQFF. The CDR3 nucleotides are TGTGCCAGCAGCTCGGACGCCTCGGGCAATGAGCAGTTCTTC.

V and J are TRBV7-8 and TRBJ2-3, with 8 bases aligning to TRBD2. Germline V CDR1 and CDR2: SGHVS, FQNEAQ. J lost 5 bases, V lost 1 base, and 11 bases had no gene match. This CDR3 has 17 amino acids. The CDR3 DNA sequence: TGTGCCAGCAGCTTAGTATGGGCGGGAGGTTCGGAAGATACGCAGTATTTT. Translated, it gives CASSLVWAGGSEDTQYF.

Remarks on this clone: Other DNA sequences in the sample encode the same CDR3. J is TRBJ2-3 and V is TRBV15; D ambiguous. The CDR3 contains 13 residues. The germline gives CDR1 LNHNV, CDR2 YYDKDF (reference sequence). Trimming cost V 5 bases and J 0 bases, with 6 bases left between them. The CDR3 is CATSGRSTDTQYF. The CDR3 DNA reads TGTGCCACCAGCGGAAGAAGCACAGATACGCAGTATTTT.

The table lists this clone with a count of one. The rearrangement links TRBV27 to TRBJ2-1; D assignment may be TRBD1 or TRBD2 (5 bases each). Germline assignment: CDR1 MNHEY and CDR2 SMNVEV (reference sequence). The CDR3 is made up of 12 amino acids. Trimming shortened V by 2 bases and J by 12 bases, and 11 bases separated the two germline ends. The CDR3 loop is CASSLGGFGQFF. CDR3 nucleotide sequence: TGTGCCAGCAGTTTAGGGGGTTTTGGGCAGTTCTTC.

The rearrangement links TRBV4-1 to TRBJ2-7; 9 nucleotides line up with TRBD2. The CDR3 totals 15 residues. The ends lost 4 bases at V and 7 bases at J; junction bases unmatched: 11. Germline-derived CDR1 and CDR2 are MGHRA and YSYEKL. Written as DNA, the CDR3 is TGCGCCAGCAGCCCCCCACCCGGACTAGCGTGGGAGCAGTACTTC. As protein: CASSPPPGLAWEQYF.

The chain joins TRBV28 to TRBJ2-7, with unresolved D. The CDR3 extends over 17 amino acids. Germline-derived CDR1 and CDR2 are MDHEN and SYDVKM. V was cut by 6 bases and J by 0 bases, with 21 bases left in between. In DNA, the CDR3 is TGTGCCAGCAGCCCTCCCTTGACATTTCGGCCCTCCTACGAGCAGTACTTC. Protein product: CASSPPLTFRPSYEQYF.

The chain recombines TRBV14 with TRBJ2-7, with TRBD1 matching over 9 bases. The CDR3 is 15 residues long. Germline trimming cut 0 bases from V and 7 bases from J; bases unmatched to any gene: 7. The germline CDR1 and CDR2 sequences are SGHDN and FVKESK. The CDR3 loop is CASSQEGTGWREQYF. The CDR3 DNA sequence: TGTGCCAGCAGCCAAGAAGGGACAGGGTGGCGGGAGCAGTACTTC.

The V and J genes are TRBV2 and TRBJ2-1, with TRBD1 matching over 8 bases. CDR3 length: 12 amino acids. Looked up from germline, CDR1 is SNHLY and CDR2 is FYNNEI. V gave up 8 bases and J gave up 6 bases; unmatched junction bases: 3. This chain's CDR3 is CASGTGSNEQFF. The CDR3 DNA sequence: TGTGCCAGCGGGACAGGAAGCAATGAGCAGTTCTTC. Supplemented by reference TRBV2 and TRBJ2-1, the full variable domain reads EPEVTQTPSHQVTQMGQEVILRCVPISNHLYFYWYRQILGQKVEFLVSFYNNEISEKSEIFDDQFSVERPDGSNFTLKIRSTKLEDSAMYFCASGTGSNEQFFGPGTRLTVL.

As for this clone: Other DNA sequences from this sample encode an identical CDR3 as well. The J gene is TRBJ1-1, the V gene TRBV5-4, with a tentative D call TRBD1 (6 bases). Germline V CDR1 and CDR2: SGHNT, YYREEE (reference sequence). Trimming pared 2 bases from V and 5 bases from J, leaving 13 bases between. This CDR3 region has 14 residues. The CDR3: CASSFRGRGTEAFF. CDR3 nucleotide sequence: TGTGCCAGCAGCTTTCGGGGGCGAGGTACTGAAGCTTTCTTT.

Concerning this clone itself: Other DNA sequences in this sample translate to the same CDR3. The chain links TRBV28 to TRBJ2-7; D may be TRBD2 (5 bases). Trimming removed 3 bases from V and 5 bases from J, with 8 bases in between. The germline V gene has CDR1 MDHEN and CDR2 SYDVKM. This CDR3 is built from 12 residues. This CDR3 is CASSFSGNEQYF. Here the CDR3 DNA reads TGTGCCAGCAGTTTCTCGGGGAACGAGCAGTACTTC.

A few counts support this clone. Other DNA sequences in the same sample also yield this CDR3. The J gene is TRBJ2-7, the V gene TRBV28, with D unresolved. Trimming took off 5 bases at V and 3 bases at J, with 2 bases between the two ends. The CDR3 is 10 amino acids. The germline V gene encodes CDR1 MDHEN and CDR2 SYDVKM. The CDR3 is CASSGYEQYF. In DNA, the CDR3 is TGTGCCAGCAGTGGCTACGAGCAGTACTTC.

The chain uses TRBV18 and TRBJ2-1; TRBD1 agrees at 10 bases. Germline trimming cut 5 bases from V and 5 bases from J; bases unmatched to any gene: 6. Germline-derived CDR1 and CDR2 are KGHSH and LQKENI. The CDR3 extends over 15 amino acids. CDR3 in DNA: TGTGCCAGCTCATCCGGGACAGGGGTTCACAATGAGCAGTTCTTC. Translation gives CASSSGTGVHNEQFF.

The chain recombines TRBV15 with TRBJ2-1; 11 positions agree with TRBD2. This CDR3 contains 16 residues. Trimming removed 5 bases from V and 5 bases from J; junction bases left unmatched: 8. CDR1 and CDR2 (germline): LNHNV, YYDKDF (reference sequence). The CDR3 loop reads CATSGSGTSGDNEQFF. In DNA, the CDR3 is TGTGCCACCAGCGGATCCGGGACTAGCGGCGACAATGAGCAGTTCTTC.

This chain uses TRBV4-1 with TRBJ2-1, with 9 nucleotides matching TRBD2. CDR3 length equals 18 residues. The ends lost 1 base at V and 7 bases at J; junction bases unmatched: 14. Looked up from germline, CDR1 is MGHRA and CDR2 is YSYEKL. Here the CDR3 reads CASSQGGLAGATGNEQFF. CDR3 nucleotide sequence: TGCGCCAGCAGCCAAGGAGGTTTAGCGGGAGCCACGGGTAATGAGCAGTTCTTC.

The gene calls are TRBV18 and TRBJ1-2; 8 bases align to TRBD1. This CDR3 has 17 amino acids. The germline V gene has CDR1 KGHSH and CDR2 LQKENI. V shed 3 bases, J shed 0 bases, and the junction held 9 bases outside the gene matches. CDR3 nucleotides: TGTGCCAGCTCACCGTCGGACAGGGATTGGGCTAACTATGGCTACACCTTC. This sequence encodes CASSPSDRDWANYGYTF.

J is TRBJ2-7 and V is TRBV6-1, with D perhaps assigned TRBD1 or TRBD2 (5 bases each). There are 14 residues in the CDR3. V was cut by 7 bases and J by 4 bases, with 17 bases left in between. Germline V CDR1 and CDR2: MNHNS, SASEGT. Here the CDR3 reads CASTSRGSGYEQYF. The CDR3 DNA sequence: TGTGCCAGCACCTCAAGGGGTTCGGGATACGAGCAGTACTTC.

The chain carries TRBV28 and TRBJ2-7; TRBD1 matches 7 bases. The CDR3 covers 12 residues. With 11 bases clipped from V and 0 bases from J, the junction kept 4 bases outside the gene matches. The V gene's germline CDR1 is MDHEN and CDR2 SYDVKM. CDR3 DNA sequence: TGTGCCGTAAACAGGGGCTCCTACGAGCAGTACTTC. Translating gives CAVNRGSYEQYF.

V and J are TRBV27 and TRBJ2-1; D gene unclear. V dropped 4 bases and J dropped 7 bases, with 14 bases sitting between them. Per the germline V gene, CDR1 is MNHEY and CDR2 is SMNVEV (reference sequence). The CDR3 consists of 14 residues. The CDR3 nucleotides are TGTGCCAGCAGTTGGGATTTTCGTGGGAATGAGCAGTTCTTC. This encodes CASSWDFRGNEQFF.

The chain links TRBV5-4 to TRBJ2-7, with 9 bases matching TRBD1. With V trimmed by 3 bases and J by 2 bases, 6 bases remained unmatched. Germline V gene lookup returns CDR1 SGHNT and CDR2 YYREEE (reference sequence). The CDR3 runs 15 residues. The DNA of the CDR3 is TGTGCCAGCAGCTGGGGACAGGGCCGAGCCTACGAGCAGTACTTC. This gives the protein CASSWGQGRAYEQYF.

The rearrangement joins TRBV28 to TRBJ2-1; the match to TRBD2 covers 8 bases. V dropped 3 bases and J dropped 8; count of bases not matched to a gene: 6. CDR1 is MDHEN and CDR2 is SYDVKM in the germline V gene. The CDR3 extends over 14 amino acids. In nucleotides, the CDR3 is TGTGCCAGCAGTTTTACGGGAGGGGGGTATGAGCAGTTCTTC. Translation: CASSFTGGGYEQFF.